This T cell receptor (beta chain) was identified in a study of T cell responses to AZD1222 COVID-19 vaccine. Study-level background: The study pooled second doses at about 4 or about 12 weeks. General study results and limits: In a largely white British group with more females than males, clonal diversity was possibly underestimated. The study reported that nearly half of spike-specific TCRs target unmutated variant regions. Among vaccine-associated CD4 TCRs, coverage spanned spike, with dominance at 160-218 and 743-854.

Remarks on this clone: The target antigen is unknown.

CDR1 SGHDT and CDR2 YYEEEE come from the germline V gene. The CDR3 runs to 18 residues. Trimming pared 2 bases from V and 6 bases from J, leaving 26 bases between. TCRdb's copy holds only in-frame clones and misses some; the assay was immunoSEQ multiplex PCR. The sample consists of about 96,000 clones, roughly 88% of them appearing once. The chain carries TRBV5-6 and TRBJ1-2; D gene uncertain. The sequences come from peripheral blood, collected on day 0 of AZD1222 vaccination. The clonotype originates from an adult in good health. The CDR3 DNA reads TGTGCCAGCAGCTTTTTGGTAGGTCAAGTGAGTGCGGTGGATGGCTACACCTTC. Translating gives CASSFLVGQVSAVDGYTF.